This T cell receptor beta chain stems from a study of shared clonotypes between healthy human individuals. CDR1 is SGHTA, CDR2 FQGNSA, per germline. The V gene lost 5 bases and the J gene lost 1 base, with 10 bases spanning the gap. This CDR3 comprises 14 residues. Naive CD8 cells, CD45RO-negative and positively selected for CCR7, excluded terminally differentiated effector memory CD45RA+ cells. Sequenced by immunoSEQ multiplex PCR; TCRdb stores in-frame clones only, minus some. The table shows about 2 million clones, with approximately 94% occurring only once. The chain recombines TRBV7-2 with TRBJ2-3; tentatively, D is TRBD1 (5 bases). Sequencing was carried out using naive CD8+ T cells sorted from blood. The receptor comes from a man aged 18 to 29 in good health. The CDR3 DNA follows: TGTGCCAGCAGCCGCGACAGTCGCACAGATACGCAGTATTTT. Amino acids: CASSRDSRTDTQYF. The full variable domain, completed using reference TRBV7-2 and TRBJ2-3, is GAGVSQSPSNKVTEKGKDVELRCDPISGHTALYWYRQSLGQGLEFLIYFQGNSAPDKSGLPSDRFSAERTGGSVSTLTIQRTQQEDSAVYLCASSRDSRTDTQYFGPGTRLTVL.